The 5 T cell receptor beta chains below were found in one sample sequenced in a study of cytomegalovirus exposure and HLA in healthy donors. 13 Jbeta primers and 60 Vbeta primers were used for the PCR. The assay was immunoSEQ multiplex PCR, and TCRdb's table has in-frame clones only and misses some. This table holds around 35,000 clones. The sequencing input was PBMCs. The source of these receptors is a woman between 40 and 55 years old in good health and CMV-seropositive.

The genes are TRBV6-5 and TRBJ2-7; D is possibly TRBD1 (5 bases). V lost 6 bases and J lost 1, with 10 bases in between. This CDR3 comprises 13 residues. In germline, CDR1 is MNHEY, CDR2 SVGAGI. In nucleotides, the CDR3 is TGTGCCAGCAGACGACAGTTTTCCTACGAGCAGTACTTC. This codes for CASRRQFSYEQYF.

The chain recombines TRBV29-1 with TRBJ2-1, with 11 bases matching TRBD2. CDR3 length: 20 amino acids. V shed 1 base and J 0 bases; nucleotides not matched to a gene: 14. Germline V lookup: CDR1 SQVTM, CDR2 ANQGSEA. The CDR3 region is CSVEGWVGLADLSSYNEQFF. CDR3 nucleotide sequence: TGCAGCGTTGAAGGTTGGGTGGGACTAGCGGATCTCAGCTCCTACAATGAGCAGTTCTTC.

The CDR3 loop is CASSNAGAGRADEQFF. The CDR3, as DNA: TGTGCCAGCAGCAACGCCGGGGCGGGAAGGGCGGATGAGCAGTTCTTC. V gene TRBV9 combines with J gene TRBJ2-1, with D possibly TRBD2 on 6 matching bases. Germline loops: CDR1 SGDLS, CDR2 YYNGEE. The CDR3 is 16 amino acids. The germline V and J ends were trimmed by 4 bases and 8 bases, with 22 bases remaining between them.

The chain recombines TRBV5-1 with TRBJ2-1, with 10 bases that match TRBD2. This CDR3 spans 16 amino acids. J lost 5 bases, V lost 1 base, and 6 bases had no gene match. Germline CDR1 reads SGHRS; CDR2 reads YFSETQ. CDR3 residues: CASSLPSSGSDNEQFF. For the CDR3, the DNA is TGCGCCAGCAGCTTGCCCTCTAGCGGGAGTGACAATGAGCAGTTCTTC.

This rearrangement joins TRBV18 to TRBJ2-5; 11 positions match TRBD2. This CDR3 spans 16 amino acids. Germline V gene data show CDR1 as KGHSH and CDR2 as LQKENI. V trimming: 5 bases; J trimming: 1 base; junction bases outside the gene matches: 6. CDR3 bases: TGTGCCAGCTCATCGACTAGCGGGATAACCCAAGAGACCCAGTACTTC. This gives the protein CASSSTSGITQETQYF. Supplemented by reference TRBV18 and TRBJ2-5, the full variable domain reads NAGVMQNPRHLVRRRGQEARLRCSPMKGHSHVYWYRQLPEEGLKFMVYLQKENIIDESGMPKERFSAEFPKEGPSILRIQQVVRGDSAAYFCASSSTSGITQETQYFGPGTRLLVL.